The 6 T cell receptor beta chains reported below all come from one sample, sequenced in a study of human T cells and chemical hapten exposure. The sample's time point: patch test 2, 6 weeks after DPC sensitization. Treatment in this sample: therapeutic diphenylcyclopropenone sensitization with weekly scalp DPC. Using its own MiXCR run on the RACE reads, TCRdb lists one record per CDR3 protein. Found here are about 95,000 distinct CDR3 sequences, roughly an eighth of them singletons; the top ten hold 3.2%. The sequencing used whole blood, collected in connection with sensitization to the hapten diphenylcyclopropenone (DPC). The origin of the receptors is a woman between 40 and 50 years old with alopecia areata. Some clones in this sample may be carry-over from other donors' samples.

This clonotype occurred many times. This rearrangement joins TRBV4-2 to TRBJ2-1; D might be TRBD2 (5 bases). This CDR3 is built from 13 residues. The V end lost 0 bases, the J end lost 9 bases, and 9 bases lay between the germline ends. The germline gives CDR1 LGHNA, CDR2 YNFKEQ. CDR3 DNA: TGTGCCAGCAGCCAAGATCTAGCCCGTGAGCAGTTCTTC. Amino acid sequence: CASSQDLAREQFF.

The chain is built from TRBV28 and TRBJ1-4; unclear D gene. From germline, CDR1 is MDHEN and CDR2 SYDVKM. This CDR3 spans 11 amino acids. Trimming shortened V by 6 bases and J by 6 bases, and 5 bases separated the two germline ends. In DNA, the CDR3 is TGTGCCAGCAGCCCATATGAAAAACTGTTTTTT. Encoded protein: CASSPYEKLFF.

This clonotype was seen a handful of times. The chain employs TRBV28 and TRBJ2-7, with 9 nucleotides matching TRBD1. The ends lost 6 bases at V and 2 bases at J; junction bases unmatched: 5. This CDR3 region has 14 residues. The V gene's germline CDR1 is MDHEN and CDR2 SYDVKM. CDR3 coding DNA: TGTGCCAGCAGCCTCCGGGACAGGGCCTACGAGCAGTACTTC. This translates into CASSLRDRAYEQYF.

The chain recombines TRBV20-1 with TRBJ2-3; 10 nucleotides align to TRBD2. Trimming cost V 3 bases and J 4 bases; bases outside gene matches: 13. Looked up from germline, CDR1 is DFQATT and CDR2 is SNEGSKA (reference sequence). The CDR3 is 17 residues long. CDR3 sequence: CSASPPGLAVFSDTQYF. In nucleotides, the CDR3 is TGCAGTGCTAGCCCTCCTGGACTAGCGGTTTTCTCAGATACGCAGTATTTT.

Many counts were recorded for this clonotype. The V gene is TRBV7-2, the J gene TRBJ2-7; no definite D call. This CDR3 spans 11 amino acids. V lost 3 bases to trimming and J lost 2 bases, with 2 bases between them. Germline values: CDR1 SGHTA, CDR2 FQGNSA. The CDR3 protein is CASSLTYEQYF. For the CDR3, the DNA is TGTGCCAGCAGCTTGACCTACGAGCAGTACTTC. The whole variable domain, remainder taken from reference TRBV7-2 and TRBJ2-7, is GAGVSQSPSNKVTEKGKDVELRCDPISGHTALYWYRQSLGQGLEFLIYFQGNSAPDKSGLPSDRFSAERTGGSVSTLTIQRTQQEDSAVYLCASSLTYEQYFGPGTRLTVT.

This chain joins TRBV29-1 and TRBJ2-1; 9 bases are a match to TRBD2. Unmatched junction bases numbered 6, after V lost 6 bases and J lost 6 bases. The V gene's germline CDR1 is SQVTM and CDR2 ANQGSEA. This CDR3 has 13 residues. CDR3 sequence: CSVRTSVGNEQFF. The CDR3 nucleotides are TGCAGCGTCCGGACTAGCGTGGGCAATGAGCAGTTCTTC.